This TCR beta chain was sequenced for a study of tumor-infiltrating lymphocytes in primary liver carcinoma. Study context: Regardless of tissue type, samples showed similar yields of roughly 3.5 to 7.5 million productive TCRbeta reads.

Co-extracted RNA and DNA came from about 19-30 mg of unsorted bulk tissue. Patients were treatment-naive with chronic HBV infection. V dropped 4 bases and J dropped 5; count of bases not matched to a gene: 7. The CDR3 has 16 residues. Per germline, CDR1 MDHEN and CDR2 SYDVKM. As to this clonotype: A much larger clone sits a single nucleotide away, making a read error possible. Because it lacks the conserved phenylalanine or tryptophan at the end, this CDR3 is likely a read error.

The input was 450 to 500 ng total RNA; TCR beta cDNA was made from it with a constant-region primer. It was through three nested multiplex PCR rounds of slightly modified ARM-PCR that TCR beta libraries arose. Amplification in the first two PCR rounds was performed using TRBV1-TRBV30 forward primers and a C-beta reverse primer for around 10 cycles each. TCRdb fed the multiplex PCR reads into MiXCR, producing one record per CDR3 protein. The data show approximately 100,000 distinct CDR3 sequences, around two thirds seen once. The sequenced sample consisted of liver tumor tissue from sampling region 2. Subset described: tumor region T2, inferior pole. The receptor was isolated from a woman aged 55-70 years with primary liver carcinoma and hepatitis B virus infection. This chain joins TRBV28 and TRBJ2-3; 12 bases agree with TRBD2. CDR3 bases: TGTGCCAGCAGTTCCCGACTAGCGGGAGAGGTAGATACGCAGTATATT. It is translated as CASSSRLAGEVDTQYI.